Listed here are 24 T cell receptor beta chains from one sample, sequenced in a study of somatic mutations in cytotoxic T cells in rheumatoid arthritis. TCRdb's table, derived via immunoSEQ multiplex PCR, lists solely in-frame clones and lacks some. The data contain around 15,000 clones, approximately 79% of them singletons. Specimen: CD8+ T cells sorted from blood. All receptors derive from an adult with rheumatoid arthritis.

This clone was counted a few times. The rearrangement uses TRBV5-1 and TRBJ1-1; D gene ambiguous. Trimming stripped 4 bases from V and 4 bases from J, with 11 bases between. This CDR3 has 13 residues. Germline CDR1 SGHRS, CDR2 YFSETQ. The CDR3 is CASSGRGRTEAFF. CDR3 nucleotide sequence: TGCGCCAGCAGCGGTCGAGGGCGCACTGAAGCTTTCTTT.

The CDR3 DNA is TGTGCCAGCAGCTTGGGTTTTGTCATGAACACTGAAGCTTTCTTT. Protein: CASSLGFVMNTEAFF. The chain uses TRBV7-2 and TRBJ1-1; the D is unclear. CDR1 and CDR2 from the germline V gene are SGHTA and FQGNSA. The CDR3 has 15 amino acids. The V and J ends lost 3 bases and 0 bases respectively, with 11 bases between them.

V usage is TRBV21-1 and J usage is TRBJ2-1; TRBD1 is the table's D call and was not checked against the DNA. TRBV21-1 is listed as a pseudogene. The CDR3 is 17 residues long. The CDR3 reads CASSKRGQVYNYNEQFF. The CDR3 nucleotides are TGTGCCAGCAGCAAAAGGGGACAGGTCTACAACTACAATGAGCAGTTCTTC.

In nucleotides, the CDR3 is TGTGCCAGCAGTTTACAGGGCGCGGGGGATCAGCCCCAGCATTTT. As protein: CASSLQGAGDQPQHF. The gene calls are TRBV27 and TRBJ1-5; D is perhaps TRBD1 (5 bases). Trimming removed 2 bases at V and 5 bases at J, with 13 bases between. The CDR3 loop spans 15 amino acids. The germline gives CDR1 MNHEY, CDR2 SMNVEV (reference sequence).

The rearrangement uses TRBV27 and TRBJ2-1, with D possibly being TRBD2 (5 bases). Germline V gene sequence: CDR1 MNHEY, CDR2 SMNVEV (reference sequence). The CDR3 spans 15 residues. The germline V and J ends were trimmed by 3 bases and 2 bases, with 11 bases remaining between them. In DNA, the CDR3 is TGTGCCAGCAGTTTCCCGGGAAGGGCCTACAATGAGCAGTTCTTC. Amino acid sequence: CASSFPGRAYNEQFF.

V usage is TRBV11-2 and J usage is TRBJ2-3, with 11 bases aligning to TRBD2. Germline assignment: CDR1 SGHAT and CDR2 FQNNGV. Germline trimming cut 5 bases from V and 7 bases from J; bases unmatched to any gene: 8. This CDR3 contains 15 residues. Here the CDR3 reads CASSIFSGGGYTQYF. CDR3 nucleotide sequence: TGTGCCAGCAGCATTTTTAGCGGGGGGGGTTATACGCAGTATTTT.

The sample holds one count of this clone. This chain joins TRBV28 and TRBJ1-1, with D tentatively TRBD1 (6 bases). The V end lost 4 bases, the J end lost 0 bases, and 9 bases lay between the germline ends. This CDR3 spans 14 amino acids. Germline V CDR1 and CDR2: MDHEN, SYDVKM. CDR3 DNA: TGTGCCAGCAGTTGGAGGGGGATGAACACTGAAGCTTTCTTT. This codes for CASSWRGMNTEAFF.

This chain links TRBV29-1 with TRBJ1-1; 7 positions match TRBD1. The germline gives CDR1 SQVTM, CDR2 ANQGSEA. With V trimmed by 6 bases and J by 4 bases, 8 bases remained unmatched. The CDR3 runs to 13 residues. CDR3 protein: CSVVDREVTEAFF. The DNA of the CDR3 is TGCAGCGTGGTTGACAGGGAAGTCACTGAAGCTTTCTTT.

This clone was counted only a few times. The rearrangement links TRBV7-9 to TRBJ2-5; no definite D call. Trimming pared 8 bases from V and 2 bases from J, leaving 12 bases between. In germline, CDR1 is SEHNR, CDR2 FQNEAQ (reference sequence). This CDR3 is built from 13 residues. The CDR3: CASLGPGQETQYF. In DNA, the CDR3 is TGTGCCAGCCTAGGACCTGGTCAAGAGACCCAGTACTTC.

The chain has TRBV29-1 and TRBJ1-2, with 8 bases matching TRBD1. The CDR3 length is 13 residues. V gave up 8 bases and J gave up 4 bases; unmatched junction bases: 9. Germline CDR1 SQVTM, CDR2 ANQGSEA. This chain's CDR3 is CSLYRGEGYGYTF. In DNA form, the CDR3 reads TGCAGCCTGTACAGGGGGGAAGGCTATGGCTACACCTTC.

The chain has TRBV27 and TRBJ1-1, with a possible D match to TRBD1 (6 bases). The CDR3 runs 13 residues. The V gene lost 2 bases and the J gene lost 5 bases, with 9 bases spanning the gap. Germline V gene data show CDR1 as MNHEY and CDR2 as SMNVEV (reference sequence). The CDR3 protein is CASSLRGGTEAFF. Written as DNA, the CDR3 is TGTGCCAGCAGTTTACGAGGGGGGACTGAAGCTTTCTTT.

CDR3 DNA: TGTGCCAGCAGCTTTGGTTCAGGGAACCAGCCCCAGCATTTT. Its protein product is CASSFGSGNQPQHF. This chain connects TRBV7-8 to TRBJ1-5, with D possibly matching TRBD1 (5 bases). V was clipped by 3 bases and J by 7 bases, with 13 bases between them. The CDR3 has 14 amino acids. CDR1 and CDR2 from the germline V gene are SGHVS and FQNEAQ. Using reference TRBV7-8 and TRBJ1-5 for the parts outside the CDR3, the full variable domain is GAGVSQSPRYKVAKRGQDVALRCDPISGHVSLFWYQQALGQGPEFLTYFQNEAQLDKSGLPSDRFFAERPEGSVSTLKIQRTQQEDSAVYLCASSFGSGNQPQHFGDGTRLSIL.

The CDR3 nucleotides are TGCGCCAGCAGCCGTGGACTAGCGGAGCAAGAGACCCAGTACTTC. It is translated as CASSRGLAEQETQYF. The rearrangement links TRBV5-1 to TRBJ2-5; TRBD2 matches at 10 bases. Germline V lookup: CDR1 SGHRS, CDR2 YFSETQ. CDR3 length: 15 residues. The J segment lost 2 bases and the V segment lost 4 bases, leaving 5 bases of the junction unmatched.

This clone was recorded once. The chain has TRBV5-4 and TRBJ1-1, with a tentative D call TRBD1 (6 bases). Germline V gives CDR1 SGHNT, CDR2 YYREEE (reference sequence). The CDR3 covers 15 residues. V lost 4 bases and J lost 3, with 16 bases in between. DNA of the CDR3: TGTGCCAGCAGCCCCGAACGGACAGCTTACACTGAAGCTTTCTTT. It is translated as CASSPERTAYTEAFF.

The chain is built from TRBV7-9 and TRBJ2-7, with 9 bases that match TRBD1. This CDR3 has 16 amino acids. Germline values: CDR1 SEHNR, CDR2 FQNEAQ (reference sequence). Unmatched junction bases numbered 10, after V lost 5 bases and J lost 2 bases. CDR3 in amino acids: CASSPPRDRAPYEQYF. The CDR3 DNA reads as TGTGCCAGCAGCCCGCCCCGGGACAGGGCTCCCTACGAGCAGTACTTC.

A single count supports this clone. The rearrangement joins TRBV6-4 to TRBJ2-3, with 8 bases matching TRBD2. Germline V gene data show CDR1 as MRHNA and CDR2 as SNTAGT. This CDR3 spans 15 amino acids. V shed 2 bases and J 0 bases; nucleotides not matched to a gene: 1. The chain's CDR3 is CASSDPSGSTDTQYF. As DNA, the CDR3 is TGTGCCAGCAGTGACCCTAGCGGGAGCACAGATACGCAGTATTTT.

The chain carries TRBV7-2 and TRBJ2-1; 11 bases match TRBD2. CDR1 SGHTA and CDR2 FQGNSA come from the germline V gene. V was pared by 5 bases and J by 7 bases, with 7 bases of the junction left unmatched. This CDR3 contains 15 residues. The CDR3: CASSQTSGVWNEQFF. In DNA form, the CDR3 reads TGTGCCAGCAGCCAGACTAGCGGGGTTTGGAATGAGCAGTTCTTC.

The chain combines TRBV7-2 with TRBJ1-1; perhaps TRBD1 as D (5 bases). The germline V and J ends were trimmed by 5 bases and 7 bases, with 26 bases remaining between them. This CDR3 is 17 amino acids long. Germline CDR1 and CDR2: SGHTA and FQGNSA. The DNA for the CDR3 is TGTGCCAGCAGCCTATATGGAGATATCTTAGGGACCTTTGAAGCTTTCTTT. Translated, it gives CASSLYGDILGTFEAFF.

V and J are TRBV2 and TRBJ2-2; D remains ambiguous. The V end was cut by 5 bases, the J end by 6 bases, with 22 bases between. CDR1 and CDR2 (germline): SNHLY, FYNNEI. This CDR3 has 17 residues. The CDR3 sequence is CASSHQWTFQDAGELFF. The CDR3 DNA reads as TGTGCCAGCAGTCACCAGTGGACCTTCCAGGATGCCGGGGAGCTGTTTTTT.

DNA for the CDR3: TGCGCCAGCAGCTATGTAGTGTGGGGGGCCAACGTCCTGACTTTC. It is translated as CASSYVVWGANVLTF. V is TRBV4-1 and J is TRBJ2-6; D is ambiguous. CDR1 is MGHRA, CDR2 YSYEKL, per germline. The V end lost 5 bases, the J end lost 4 bases, and 12 bases lay between the germline ends. This CDR3 is built from 15 residues.

The chain has TRBV11-2 and TRBJ2-1; 9 bases are a match to TRBD2. V lost 1 base to trimming and J lost 10 bases; unmatched junction nucleotides: 8. Germline V gene lookup returns CDR1 SGHAT and CDR2 FQNNGV. The CDR3 loop spans 15 amino acids. This CDR3 reads CASSLAWREGDEQFF. The CDR3 DNA reads TGTGCCAGCAGCTTAGCTTGGCGGGAGGGGGACGAGCAGTTCTTC.

This clone was recorded once. The chain carries TRBV27 and TRBJ1-2, with 7 bases aligning to TRBD1. Per the germline V gene, CDR1 is MNHEY and CDR2 is SMNVEV (reference sequence). With 5 bases clipped from V and 2 bases from J, the junction kept 5 bases outside the gene matches. This CDR3 is built from 14 residues. CDR3 DNA sequence: TGTGCCAGCAGTCAGGGGGGCCAGAACTATGGCTACACCTTC. Protein sequence: CASSQGGQNYGYTF.

V is TRBV25-1 and J is TRBJ1-1, with no clear D. The V end was cut by 2 bases, the J end by 1 base, with 17 bases between. The length of the CDR3 is 17 residues. Looked up from germline, CDR1 is MGHDK and CDR2 is SYGVNS. The CDR3 nucleotides are TGTGCCAGCAGTGAAGGTCCGACCCAGGCCGAGAACACTGAAGCTTTCTTT. It specifies CASSEGPTQAENTEAFF.

V gene TRBV5-6 combines with J gene TRBJ2-5; 10 bases fit TRBD2. V was clipped by 0 bases and J by 5 bases; unmatched bases: 7. CDR3 length: 16 amino acids. Per germline, CDR1 SGHDT and CDR2 YYEEEE. DNA for the CDR3: TGTGCCAGCAGCTTGGTGGCTAGCGGGAGTCGGGAGACCCAGTACTTC. It encodes CASSLVASGSRETQYF.